A selection of T cell receptor beta chains follows, all from one sample in a study of technical replicates of blood from several donors. Sequencing used immunoSEQ multiplex PCR; TCRdb keeps in-frame clones, though not all of them. This sample has tens of thousands of clones, with around nine tenths found just once. The sample taken for sequencing was T cells isolated from PBMCs. The receptor set was obtained from a human donor in good health. The CDR3 runs from the conserved cysteine through the conserved F or W.

v_gene	j_gene	CDR3aa
TRBV6-1	TRBJ1-6	CASSEGGAEFSPLHF
TRBV30	TRBJ2-1	CAWSVIRGEQFF
TRBV15	TRBJ2-5	CATSTPGLAGETQYF
TRBV7-2	TRBJ2-1	CASSFRGGVYNEQFF
TRBV5-6	TRBJ2-5	CASSLSVIQFQETQYF
TRBV19	TRBJ1-1	CASSIGMSGYTEAFF
TRBV6-5	TRBJ2-7	CASSPWAGTSYEQYF
TRBV5-6	TRBJ2-7	CASSLPTDRNSYEQYF
TRBV19	TRBJ2-5	CASSMGLGYETQYF
TRBV15	TRBJ2-3	CATSSTRAGSVPDTQYF